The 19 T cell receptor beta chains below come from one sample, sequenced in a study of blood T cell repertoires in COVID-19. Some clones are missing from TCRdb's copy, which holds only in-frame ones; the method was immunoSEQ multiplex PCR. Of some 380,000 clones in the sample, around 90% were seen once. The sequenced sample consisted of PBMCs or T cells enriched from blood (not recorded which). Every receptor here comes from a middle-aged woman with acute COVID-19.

CDR3 sequence: CASSQDPPGEDEQYF. CDR3 sequence (DNA): TGTGCCAGCAGCCAAGACCCCCCCGGGGAGGACGAGCAGTACTTC. This rearrangement joins TRBV14 to TRBJ2-7, with a possible D match to TRBD2 (6 bases). CDR1 is SGHDN, CDR2 FVKESK, per germline. The V end was cut by 0 bases, the J end by 5 bases, with 14 bases between. The CDR3 covers 15 residues.

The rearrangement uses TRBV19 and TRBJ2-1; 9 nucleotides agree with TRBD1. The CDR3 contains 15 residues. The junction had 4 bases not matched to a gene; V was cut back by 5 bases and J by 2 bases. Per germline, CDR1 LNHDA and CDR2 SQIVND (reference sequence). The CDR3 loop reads CASSVQGATYNEQFF. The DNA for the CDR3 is TGTGCCAGTAGTGTACAGGGGGCAACCTACAATGAGCAGTTCTTC. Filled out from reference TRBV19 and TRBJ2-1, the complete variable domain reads DGGITQSPKYLFRKEGQNVTLSCEQNLNHDAMYWYRQDPGQGLRLIYYSQIVNDFQKGDIAEGYSVSREKKESFPLTVTSAQKNPTAFYLCASSVQGATYNEQFFGPGTRLTVL.

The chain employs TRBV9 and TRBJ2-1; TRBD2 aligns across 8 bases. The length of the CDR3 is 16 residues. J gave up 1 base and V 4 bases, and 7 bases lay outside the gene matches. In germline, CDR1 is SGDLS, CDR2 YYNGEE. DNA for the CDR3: TGTGCCAGCAGCTTTTCTAGCGGGTTTTCCTACAATGAGCAGTTCTTC. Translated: CASSFSSGFSYNEQFF.

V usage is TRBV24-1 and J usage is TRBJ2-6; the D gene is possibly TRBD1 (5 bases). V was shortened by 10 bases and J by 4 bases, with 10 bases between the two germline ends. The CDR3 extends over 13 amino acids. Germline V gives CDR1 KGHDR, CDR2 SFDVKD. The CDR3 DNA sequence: TGTGCCACGATGGGGCCCGGGGCCAACGTCCTGACTTTC. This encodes CATMGPGANVLTF.

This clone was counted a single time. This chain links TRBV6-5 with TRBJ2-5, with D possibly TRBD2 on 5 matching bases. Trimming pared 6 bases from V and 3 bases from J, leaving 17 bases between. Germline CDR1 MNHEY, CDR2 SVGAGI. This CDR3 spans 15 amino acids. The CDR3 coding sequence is TGTGCCAGCAGAGGTGTCTTCGGGAAAGAAGAGACCCAGTACTTC. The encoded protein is CASRGVFGKEETQYF.

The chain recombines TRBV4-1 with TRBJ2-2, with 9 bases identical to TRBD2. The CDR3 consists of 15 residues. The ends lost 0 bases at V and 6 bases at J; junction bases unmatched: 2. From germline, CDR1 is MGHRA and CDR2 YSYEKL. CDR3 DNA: TGCGCCAGCAGCCAAGAGCGGGGGGGCCCCGGGGAGCTGTTTTTT. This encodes CASSQERGGPGELFF.

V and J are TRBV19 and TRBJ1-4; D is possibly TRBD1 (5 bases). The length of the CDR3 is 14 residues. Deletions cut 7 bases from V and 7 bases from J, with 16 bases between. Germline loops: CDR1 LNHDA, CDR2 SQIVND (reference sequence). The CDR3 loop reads CASIERREGEKLFF. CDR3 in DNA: TGTGCCAGTATCGAACGCAGGGAGGGTGAAAAACTGTTTTTT.

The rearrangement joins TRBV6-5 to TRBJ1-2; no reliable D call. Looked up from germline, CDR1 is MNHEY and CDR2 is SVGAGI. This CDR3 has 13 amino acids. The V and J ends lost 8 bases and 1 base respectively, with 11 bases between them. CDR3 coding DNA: TGTGCCAGCCGAGAAACTAATAACTATGGCTACACCTTC. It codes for CASRETNNYGYTF.

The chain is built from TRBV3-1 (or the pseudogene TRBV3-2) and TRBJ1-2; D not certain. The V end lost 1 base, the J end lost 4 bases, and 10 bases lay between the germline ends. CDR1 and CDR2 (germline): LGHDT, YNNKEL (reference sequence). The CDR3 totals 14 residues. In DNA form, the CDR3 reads TGTGCCAGCAGCCAAGCAACAGTCGCCTATGGCTACACCTTC. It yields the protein CASSQATVAYGYTF.

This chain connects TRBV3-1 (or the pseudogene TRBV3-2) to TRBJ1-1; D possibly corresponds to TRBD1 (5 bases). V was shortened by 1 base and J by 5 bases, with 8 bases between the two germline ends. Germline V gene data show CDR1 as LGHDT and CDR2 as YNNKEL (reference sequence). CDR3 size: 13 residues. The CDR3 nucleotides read TGTGCCAGCAGCCAAGGCAGGGTGACTGAAGCTTTCTTT. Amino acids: CASSQGRVTEAFF.

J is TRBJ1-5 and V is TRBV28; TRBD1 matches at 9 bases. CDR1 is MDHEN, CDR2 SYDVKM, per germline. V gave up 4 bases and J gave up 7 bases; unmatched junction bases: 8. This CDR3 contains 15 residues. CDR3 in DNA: TGTGCCAGCAGTTCATTAACAGGGGGCGGACAGCCCCAGCATTTT. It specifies CASSSLTGGGQPQHF.

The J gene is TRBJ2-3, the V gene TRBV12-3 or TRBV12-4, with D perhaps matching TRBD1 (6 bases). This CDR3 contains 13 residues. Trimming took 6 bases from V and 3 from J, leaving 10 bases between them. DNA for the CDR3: TGTGCCAGCAGCGAACAGGGAACAGATACGCAGTATTTT. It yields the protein CASSEQGTDTQYF.

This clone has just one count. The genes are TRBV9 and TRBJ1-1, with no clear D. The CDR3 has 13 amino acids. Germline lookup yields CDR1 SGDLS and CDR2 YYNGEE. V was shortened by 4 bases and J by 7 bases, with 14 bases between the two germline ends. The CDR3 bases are TGTGCCAGCAGCCTTAGGAGAGATGGTGAAGCTTTCTTT. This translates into CASSLRRDGEAFF.

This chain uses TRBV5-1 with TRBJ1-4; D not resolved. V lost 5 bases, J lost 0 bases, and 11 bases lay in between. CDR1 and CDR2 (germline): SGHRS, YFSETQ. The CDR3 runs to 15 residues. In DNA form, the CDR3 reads TGCGCCAGCAGACCCTGGAGCGCAACTAATGAAAAACTGTTTTTT. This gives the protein CASRPWSATNEKLFF.

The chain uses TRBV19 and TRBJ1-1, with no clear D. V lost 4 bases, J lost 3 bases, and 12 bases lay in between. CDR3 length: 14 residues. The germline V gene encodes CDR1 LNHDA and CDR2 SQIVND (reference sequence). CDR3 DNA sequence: TGTGCCAGTAGTAATGTAGGCAGCGACACTGAAGCTTTCTTT. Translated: CASSNVGSDTEAFF.

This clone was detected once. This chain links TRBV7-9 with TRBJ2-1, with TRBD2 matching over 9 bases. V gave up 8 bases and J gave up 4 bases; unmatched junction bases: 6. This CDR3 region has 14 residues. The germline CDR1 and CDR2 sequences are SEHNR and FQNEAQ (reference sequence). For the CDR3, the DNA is TGTGCCAGCTTTCGGACTAGCGAATACAATGAGCAGTTCTTC. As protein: CASFRTSEYNEQFF.

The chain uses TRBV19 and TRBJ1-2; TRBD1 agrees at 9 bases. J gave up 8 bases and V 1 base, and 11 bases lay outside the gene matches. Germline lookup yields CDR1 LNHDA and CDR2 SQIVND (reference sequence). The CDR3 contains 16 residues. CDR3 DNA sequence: TGTGCCAGTAGTATAGTAGGCGCACAGGGGGCAGGCGGCTACACCTTC. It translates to CASSIVGAQGAGGYTF.

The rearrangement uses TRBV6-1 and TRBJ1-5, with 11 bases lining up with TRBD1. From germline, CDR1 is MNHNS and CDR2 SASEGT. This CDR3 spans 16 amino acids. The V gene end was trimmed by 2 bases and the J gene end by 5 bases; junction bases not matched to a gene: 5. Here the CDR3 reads CASSERGTGGYQPQHF. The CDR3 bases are TGTGCCAGCAGTGAAAGGGGGACAGGGGGGTATCAGCCCCAGCATTTT.

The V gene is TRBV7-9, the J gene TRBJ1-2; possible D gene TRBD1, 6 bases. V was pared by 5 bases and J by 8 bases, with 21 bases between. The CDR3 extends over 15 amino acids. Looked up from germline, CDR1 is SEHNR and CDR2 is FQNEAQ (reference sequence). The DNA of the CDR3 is TGTGCCAGCAGCCCGCCCGGGACACGCTGGGGAGGCTACACCTTC. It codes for CASSPPGTRWGGYTF.